This T cell receptor beta chain was identified in a study of blood T cells in healthy people across ages. Study-wide results and caveats: Across samples, TCR beta diversity tracked strongly with naive T cell percentage. Researchers deemed the diversity estimates from one million T cells underestimates.

V lost 4 bases and J lost 8; bases outside the gene matches: 7. CDR3 size: 16 residues. Peripheral blood from each donor was collected in a volume of approximately 9.5 milliliters. The authors ran a second PCR of about 7 to 12 cycles using a sample-barcoded 5' primer and a J-beta primer mix. TCRdb redid the calling of the 5' RACE reads with MiXCR, one entry per CDR3 protein. The sample lists around 900,000 distinct CDR3 sequences; around 54% were seen once. This clonotype was counted between two and nine times. Its antigen is currently unknown. Sequencing input: blood. V and J are TRBV12-3 or TRBV12-4 and TRBJ2-1, with 14 bases lining up with TRBD2. The sequence derives from a woman aged 55-70 years in good health. CDR3 sequence (DNA): TGTGCCAGCAGTTCAGCGGGACTAGCGGGAGCCTATGAGCAGTTCTTC. As protein: CASSSAGLAGAYEQFF.